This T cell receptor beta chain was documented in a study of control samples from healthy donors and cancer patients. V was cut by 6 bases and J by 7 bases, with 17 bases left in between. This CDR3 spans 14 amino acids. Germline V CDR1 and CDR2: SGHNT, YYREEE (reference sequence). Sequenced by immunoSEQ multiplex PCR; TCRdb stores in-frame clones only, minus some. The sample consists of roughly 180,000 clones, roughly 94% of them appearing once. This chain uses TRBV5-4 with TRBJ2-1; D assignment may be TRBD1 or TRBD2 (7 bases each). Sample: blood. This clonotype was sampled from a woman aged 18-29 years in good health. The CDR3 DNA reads TGTGCCAGCAATCCCGGGGAGGGGGCAAATGAGCAGTTCTTC. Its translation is CASNPGEGANEQFF.